The subject of this entry is one T cell receptor (beta chain). What it recognizes is unknown. The CDR3 is made up of 14 amino acids. Per germline, CDR1 SGHTA and CDR2 FQGNSA. The V gene lost 4 bases and the J gene lost 3 bases, with 10 bases spanning the gap. The data are from a study of siplizumab effects on memory and regulatory T cells. The table came from immunoSEQ multiplex PCR; TCRdb's copy has only in-frame clones and leaves some out. The sample has 100,000 to 110,000 clones; 75% to 95% are singletons. Findings and caveats of the study: Researchers could not give a naive or memory phenotype to roughly 75-95% of proliferating CD4+ or CD8+ clones. Mean Treg-derived proportions of mappable alloreactive CD4+ clones were around 70% for siplizumab and roughly 27% for controls.

The chain has TRBV7-2 and TRBJ2-1; tentative D call: TRBD1 (6 bases). Sequencing was carried out using CD4+ T cells sorted from blood. The TCR comes from a human donor in good health. The CDR3 DNA sequence: TGTGCCAGCAGCTCAGGGGAGATCTACAATGAGCAGTTCTTC. As protein: CASSSGEIYNEQFF.